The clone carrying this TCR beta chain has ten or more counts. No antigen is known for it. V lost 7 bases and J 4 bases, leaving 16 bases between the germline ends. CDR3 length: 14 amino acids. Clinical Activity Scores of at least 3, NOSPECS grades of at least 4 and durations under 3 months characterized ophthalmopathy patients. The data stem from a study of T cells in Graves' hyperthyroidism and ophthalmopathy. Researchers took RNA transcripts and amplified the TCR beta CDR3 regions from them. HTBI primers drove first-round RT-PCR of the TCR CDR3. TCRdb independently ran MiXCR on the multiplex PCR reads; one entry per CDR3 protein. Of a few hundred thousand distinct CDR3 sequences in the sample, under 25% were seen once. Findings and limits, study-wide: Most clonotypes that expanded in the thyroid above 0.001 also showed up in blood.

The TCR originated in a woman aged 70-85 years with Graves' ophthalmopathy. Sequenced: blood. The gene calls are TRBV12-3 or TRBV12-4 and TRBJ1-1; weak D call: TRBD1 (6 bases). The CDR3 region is CASTMWGAGTEAFF. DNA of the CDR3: TGTGCCAGCACCATGTGGGGGGCCGGCACTGAAGCTTTCTTT.